The entry below gives a single T cell receptor (beta chain) sequence along with its context. Some clones are missing from TCRdb's copy, which holds only in-frame ones; the method was immunoSEQ multiplex PCR. The table records 75,000 to 95,000 clones, 95% of them present only once. This sample stems from a study of technical replicates of blood from several donors. Germline lookup yields CDR1 MDHEN and CDR2 SYDVKM. CDR3 length: 13 amino acids. With 6 bases clipped from V and 1 base from J, the junction kept 1 base outside the gene matches. The chain employs TRBV28 and TRBJ1-1, with 8 bases identical to TRBD1. This receptor was taken from a human donor in good health. The sequenced sample was T cells isolated from PBMCs. CDR3 sequence (DNA): TGTGCCAGCAGCGACAGGGGGAACACTGAAGCTTTCTTT. Residues: CASSDRGNTEAFF.